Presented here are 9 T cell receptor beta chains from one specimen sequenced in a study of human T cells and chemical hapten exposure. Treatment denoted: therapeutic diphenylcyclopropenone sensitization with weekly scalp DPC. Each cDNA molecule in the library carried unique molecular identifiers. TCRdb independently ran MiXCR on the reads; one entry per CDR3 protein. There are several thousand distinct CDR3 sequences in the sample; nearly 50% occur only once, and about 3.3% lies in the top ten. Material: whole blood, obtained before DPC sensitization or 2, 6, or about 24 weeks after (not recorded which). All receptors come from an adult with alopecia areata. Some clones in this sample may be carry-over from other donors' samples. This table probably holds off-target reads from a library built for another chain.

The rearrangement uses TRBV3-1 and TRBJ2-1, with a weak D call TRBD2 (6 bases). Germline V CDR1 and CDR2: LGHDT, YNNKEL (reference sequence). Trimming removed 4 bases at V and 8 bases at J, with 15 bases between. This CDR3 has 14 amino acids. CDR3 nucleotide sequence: TGTGCCAGCAGCCTCACCGACGGGGAGGATGAGCAGTTCTTC. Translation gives CASSLTDGEDEQFF.

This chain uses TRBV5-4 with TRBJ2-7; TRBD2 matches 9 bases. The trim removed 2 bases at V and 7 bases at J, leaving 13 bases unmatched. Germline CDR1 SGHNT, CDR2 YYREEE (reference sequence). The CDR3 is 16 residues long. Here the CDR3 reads CASSLFRGSGSNEQYF. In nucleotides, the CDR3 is TGTGCCAGCAGCTTATTCAGAGGTAGCGGGAGTAATGAGCAGTACTTC.

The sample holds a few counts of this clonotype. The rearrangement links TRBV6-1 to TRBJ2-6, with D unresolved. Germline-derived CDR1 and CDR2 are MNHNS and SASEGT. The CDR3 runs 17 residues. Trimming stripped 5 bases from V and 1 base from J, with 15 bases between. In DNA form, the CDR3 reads TGTGCCAGCAGTCCTCAAAACGGGCGATCTGGGGCCAACGTCCTGACTTTC. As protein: CASSPQNGRSGANVLTF.

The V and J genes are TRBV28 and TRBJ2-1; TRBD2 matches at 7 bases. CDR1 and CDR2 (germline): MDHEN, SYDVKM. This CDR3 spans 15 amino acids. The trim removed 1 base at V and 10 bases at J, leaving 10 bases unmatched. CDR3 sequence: CASSLFGLAELEQFF. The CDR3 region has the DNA TGTGCCAGCAGTTTATTTGGGCTAGCGGAGCTCGAGCAGTTCTTC.

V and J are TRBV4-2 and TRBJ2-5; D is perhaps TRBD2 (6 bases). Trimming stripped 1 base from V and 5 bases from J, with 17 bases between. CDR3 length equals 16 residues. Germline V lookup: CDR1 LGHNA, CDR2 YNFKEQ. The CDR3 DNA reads TGTGCCAGCAGCCAAGTGGCGGGAATCCTCGTTGAGACCCAGTACTTC. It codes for CASSQVAGILVETQYF.

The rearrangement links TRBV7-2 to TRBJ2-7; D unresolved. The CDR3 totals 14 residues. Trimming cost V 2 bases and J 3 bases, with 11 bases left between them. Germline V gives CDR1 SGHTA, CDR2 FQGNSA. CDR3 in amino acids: CASSLPAVYYEQYF. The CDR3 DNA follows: TGTGCCAGCAGCTTACCGGCAGTCTACTACGAGCAGTACTTC.

CDR3 bases: TGCAGTGCTCCCTACCCAGGGGGATACAATGAGCAGTTCTTC. It specifies CSAPYPGGYNEQFF. The chain has TRBV20-1 and TRBJ2-1; 7 nucleotides agree with TRBD1. This CDR3 is built from 14 residues. The ends lost 5 bases at V and 4 bases at J; junction bases unmatched: 8. CDR1 DFQATT and CDR2 SNEGSKA come from the germline V gene (reference sequence).

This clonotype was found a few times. CDR3: CASSLVVQRGETQYF. The CDR3 DNA is TGTGCCAGCAGCTTAGTAGTCCAGAGGGGGGAGACCCAGTACTTC. The chain uses TRBV7-2 and TRBJ2-5; weak D call: TRBD1 (6 bases). Germline-derived CDR1 and CDR2 are SGHTA and FQGNSA. The CDR3 has 15 amino acids. V shed 1 base and J shed 5 bases, with 14 bases lying between them. Looking up the rest from reference TRBV7-2 and TRBJ2-5 gives the full variable domain: GAGVSQSPSNKVTEKGKDVELRCDPISGHTALYWYRQSLGQGLEFLIYFQGNSAPDKSGLPSDRFSAERTGGSVSTLTIQRTQQEDSAVYLCASSLVVQRGETQYFGPGTRLLVL.

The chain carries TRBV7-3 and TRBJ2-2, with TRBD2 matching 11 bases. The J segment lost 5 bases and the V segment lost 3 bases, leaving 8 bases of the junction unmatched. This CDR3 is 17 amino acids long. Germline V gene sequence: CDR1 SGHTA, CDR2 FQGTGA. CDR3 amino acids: CASSFILAGGGTGELFF. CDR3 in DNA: TGTGCCAGCAGCTTTATTCTAGCGGGAGGAGGTACCGGGGAGCTGTTTTTT.